The 16 T cell receptor beta chains in this list originate from one sample, sequenced in a study of T cell responses to AZD1222 COVID-19 vaccine. TCRdb keeps only in-frame clones here, not all; method: immunoSEQ multiplex PCR. The table has more than 90,000 clones, approximately 84% seen once; the top ten hold roughly 10%. Sequenced here: peripheral blood, sampled on day 0 of AZD1222 vaccination. Receptor source: an adult in good health.

V usage is TRBV10-3 and J usage is TRBJ2-1, with D unresolved. Germline V gene data show CDR1 as ENHRY and CDR2 as SYGVKD. This CDR3 region has 14 residues. Trimming took off 0 bases at V and 5 bases at J, with 8 bases between the two ends. The CDR3 nucleotides read TGTGCCATCAGTGAGTCGAAGGCAAACAATGAGCAGTTCTTC. It is translated as CAISESKANNEQFF.

The chain joins TRBV15 to TRBJ1-2; perhaps TRBD1 as D (5 bases). Trimming pared 0 bases from V and 4 bases from J, leaving 12 bases between. CDR1 and CDR2 (germline): LNHNV, YYDKDF (reference sequence). The CDR3 consists of 15 residues. The chain's CDR3 is CATSREAGGAYGYTF. The CDR3 DNA is TGTGCCACCAGCAGAGAAGCTGGTGGGGCCTATGGCTACACCTTC.

The chain uses TRBV19 and TRBJ1-5; 7 positions match TRBD1. The CDR3 sequence is 16 residues long. Germline values: CDR1 LNHDA, CDR2 SQIVND (reference sequence). V shed 3 bases, J shed 7 bases, and the junction held 12 bases outside the gene matches. CDR3 loop: CASSMDGQVFWQPQHF. The DNA for the CDR3 is TGTGCCAGTAGTATGGACGGACAGGTCTTTTGGCAGCCCCAGCATTTT.

A single count supports this clone. The chain links TRBV7-2 to TRBJ1-6; 10 positions agree with TRBD1. The germline V gene encodes CDR1 SGHTA and CDR2 FQGNSA. J was trimmed by 10 bases and V by 3 bases; bases with no gene match: 9. This CDR3 region has 16 residues. Written as DNA, the CDR3 is TGTGCCAGCAGCTTGACAGGGGACAGGGGAGGATCACCCCTCCACTTT. Encoded protein: CASSLTGDRGGSPLHF.

The chain is built from TRBV6-5 and TRBJ1-6, with 9 positions matching TRBD1. This CDR3 has 14 residues. CDR1 and CDR2 from the germline V gene are MNHEY and SVGAGI. J lost 14 bases, V lost 6 bases, and 11 bases had no gene match. The CDR3 is CASRPQGALPALHF. CDR3 bases: TGTGCCAGCAGGCCACAGGGGGCACTTCCGGCCCTCCACTTT.

V gene TRBV9 combines with J gene TRBJ2-3, with a weak D call TRBD2 (7 bases). The CDR3 contains 15 residues. V was shortened by 0 bases and J by 8 bases, with 16 bases between the two germline ends. Germline V gene sequence: CDR1 SGDLS, CDR2 YYNGEE. The CDR3: CASSVEGGTIVTQYF. The CDR3, as DNA: TGTGCCAGCAGCGTAGAGGGGGGGACGATTGTTACGCAGTATTTT.

The chain combines TRBV6-4 with TRBJ2-2; a possible D gene is TRBD2 (6 bases). V shed 6 bases and J shed 4 bases, with 15 bases lying between them. The length of the CDR3 is 15 residues. CDR1 MRHNA and CDR2 SNTAGT come from the germline V gene. The CDR3, as DNA: TGTGCCAGCAGCCCCGCGGGGACCGTCACCGGGGAGCTGTTTTTT. This codes for CASSPAGTVTGELFF.

The V call is TRBV7-2, the J call TRBJ1-2, with D uncertain. The V end lost 5 bases, the J end lost 9 bases, and 10 bases lay between the germline ends. CDR1 and CDR2 (germline): SGHTA, FQGNSA. This CDR3 contains 11 residues. CDR3 residues: CASSPERSYTF. DNA of the CDR3: TGTGCCAGCAGCCCGGAGAGGAGCTACACCTTC.

The chain has TRBV30 and TRBJ2-7; weak D call: TRBD2 (6 bases). Germline CDR1 GTSNPN, CDR2 SVGIG (reference sequence). V was trimmed by 3 bases and J by 0 bases, leaving 12 bases between them. This CDR3 region has 14 residues. Written as DNA, the CDR3 is TGTGCCTGGAGGAGGGGACTCAGCTCCTACGAGCAGTACTTC. Its protein is CAWRRGLSSYEQYF.

Only one count was recorded for this clone. The chain links TRBV21-1 to TRBJ1-5. TRBV21-1 is marked as a pseudogene. There are 13 residues in the CDR3. Here the CDR3 reads CAAEGRSNQPQHF. Written as DNA, the CDR3 is TGTGCCGCTGAGGGGCGCAGCAATCAGCCCCAGCATTTT.

This clone was seen only once. The chain joins TRBV6-6 to TRBJ2-7; TRBD1 might be the D (6 bases). Germline V gene sequence: CDR1 MNHNY, CDR2 SVGAGI (reference sequence). V lost 7 bases to trimming and J lost 0 bases, with 13 bases between them. The CDR3 extends over 14 amino acids. CDR3 DNA: TGTGCCAGCACCCCGACAGGCAGCTCCTACGAGCAGTACTTC. Its translation: CASTPTGSSYEQYF.

This clone appeared a single time. The chain recombines TRBV5-4 with TRBJ1-2; 7 positions agree with TRBD1. V shed 7 bases and J 7 bases; nucleotides not matched to a gene: 13. CDR3 length: 14 residues. Germline V lookup: CDR1 SGHNT, CDR2 YYREEE (reference sequence). The CDR3 DNA sequence: TGTGCCAGCTCCGGGGGGGCGACAGGGTCTGGCTACACCTTC. Its translation is CASSGGATGSGYTF.

The J gene is TRBJ1-1, the V gene TRBV28, with D possibly being TRBD1 (5 bases). This CDR3 is built from 12 residues. V was shortened by 5 bases and J by 10 bases, with 14 bases between the two germline ends. Germline V gene data show CDR1 as MDHEN and CDR2 as SYDVKM. CDR3 in DNA: TGTGCCAGCAGTCGCAGGGTTCAGTTAGCTTTCTTT. It codes for CASSRRVQLAFF.

The rearrangement links TRBV6-5 to TRBJ2-5; 7 nucleotides align to TRBD2. Losses at the gene ends were 5 bases for V and 1 base for J; bases not matched to a gene: 7. Germline V gene lookup returns CDR1 MNHEY and CDR2 SVGAGI. The CDR3 sequence is 15 residues long. DNA for the CDR3: TGTGCCAGCAGTCGCCGTGCTAGCGGCCAAGAGACCCAGTACTTC. Protein: CASSRRASGQETQYF.

J is TRBJ2-3 and V is TRBV29-1; maybe TRBD1 (6 bases). Trimming removed 5 bases at V and 2 bases at J, with 14 bases between. CDR1 and CDR2 (germline): SQVTM, ANQGSEA. The CDR3 has 14 residues. The CDR3 DNA sequence: TGCAGCGTTCTAAGACAGGAGGACACAGATACGCAGTATTTT. Its translation is CSVLRQEDTDTQYF.

The chain uses TRBV2 and TRBJ2-1; 10 bases align to TRBD2. The CDR3 runs to 15 residues. Germline V gene lookup returns CDR1 SNHLY and CDR2 FYNNEI. J was trimmed by 7 bases and V by 2 bases; bases with no gene match: 5. In DNA, the CDR3 is TGTGCCAGCAGTGAACGAGGACTAGCGGAGAATGAGCAGTTCTTC. It translates to CASSERGLAENEQFF.